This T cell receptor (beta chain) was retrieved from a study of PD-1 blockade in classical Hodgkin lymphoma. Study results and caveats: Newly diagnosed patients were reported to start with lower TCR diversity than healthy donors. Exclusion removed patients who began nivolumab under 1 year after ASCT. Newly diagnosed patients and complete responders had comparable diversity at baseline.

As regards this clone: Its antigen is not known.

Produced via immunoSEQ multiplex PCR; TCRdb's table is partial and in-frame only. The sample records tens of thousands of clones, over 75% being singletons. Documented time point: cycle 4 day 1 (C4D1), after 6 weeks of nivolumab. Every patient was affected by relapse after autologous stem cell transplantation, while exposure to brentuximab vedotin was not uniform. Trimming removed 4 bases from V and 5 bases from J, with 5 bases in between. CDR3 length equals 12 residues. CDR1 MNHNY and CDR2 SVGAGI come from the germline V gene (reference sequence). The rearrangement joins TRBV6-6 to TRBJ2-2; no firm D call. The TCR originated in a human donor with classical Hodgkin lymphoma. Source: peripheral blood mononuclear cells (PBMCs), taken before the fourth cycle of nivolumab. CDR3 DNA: TGTGCCAGCAGTTTAACAACCGGGGAGCTGTTTTTT. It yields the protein CASSLTTGELFF.